A selection of T cell receptor beta chains follows, all from one sample in a study of cytotoxic CD8 clonotypes in ibrutinib-treated CLL. Here immunoSEQ multiplex PCR was the method, and the copy in TCRdb shows in-frame clones only, minus some. The data show about 40,000 clones, with about 65% seen just once and more than 6% held by the top ten. The input for sequencing was PBMCs, taken at disease progression, from a patient treated with ibrutinib. Source of these receptors: a human donor with chronic lymphocytic leukemia. Each CDR3 is given with its conserved first and last residue. Each record gives: J gene, D gene, clone size, V gene, CDR3 DNA, CDR3 protein. The D gene is left open where the match is weak. Clone size is stated in some rows and not others, as once, few, many or a class when expanded.

TRBJ2-2 . . TRBV11-2 TGTGCCAGCAGCTCCACGGGGGACACCGGGGAGCTGTTTTTT CASSSTGDTGELFF
TRBJ1-4 . . TRBV7-2 TGTGCCAGCAGCTTAGCAGGGAGCGAAAAACTGTTTTTT CASSLAGSEKLFF
TRBJ1-5 . . TRBV19 TGTGCCAGTAGTATTCAAAGGGGCAATCAGCCCCAGCATTTT CASSIQRGNQPQHF
TRBJ1-2 . . TRBV19 TGTGCCACCCTTCCGGACAATAGCTATGGCTACACCTTC CATLPDNSYGYTF
TRBJ2-7 . . TRBV5-1 TGCGCCAGCAGCCCTACTTTCCAGGGGACGCAATCCTACGAGCAGTACTTC CASSPTFQGTQSYEQYF
TRBJ2-7 . . TRBV6-1 TGTGCCAGCAGTGAAGGGAGCCACGAGCAGTACTTC CASSEGSHEQYF
TRBJ2-3 . . TRBV7-2 TGTGCCAGCAACTTCCACACAGATACGCAGTATTTT CASNFHTDTQYF
TRBJ2-1 TRBD2 . TRBV4-1 TGCGCCAGCAGCCAACTTGCCCAACTAGCGGGAGGTAACTACAATGAGCAGTTCTTC CASSQLAQLAGGNYNEQFF
TRBJ1-3 TRBD1 . TRBV19 TGTGCCAGCAGCCAGGGGGTGCAAGGAAACACCATATATTTT CASSQGVQGNTIYF
TRBJ2-3 TRBD1 . TRBV9 TGTGCCAGCAGTGGACAGGCGGGCACAGATACGCAGTATTTT CASSGQAGTDTQYF
TRBJ2-5 TRBD1 . TRBV6-1 TGTGCCAGCAGTGAAGGGCAGGGGGCGCGAGAGACCCAGTACTTC CASSEGQGARETQYF
TRBJ2-3 TRBD1 . TRBV12-5 TGTGCTAGTGGTTTGACAGGGGGTATCACAGATACGCAGTATTTT CASGLTGGITDTQYF
TRBJ2-7 TRBD1 . TRBV6-5 TGTGCCAGCAGTCACCCTGGGACAGTCTACGAGCAGTACTTC CASSHPGTVYEQYF
TRBJ2-4 . . TRBV6-5 TGTGCCAGCAGTTACTCGGAGAGTACAGGGAAAAACATTCAGTACTTC CASSYSESTGKNIQYF
TRBJ2-1 . . TRBV5-4 TGTGCCAGCAGCTTGGAGGCATACAATGAGCAGTTCTTC CASSLEAYNEQFF
TRBJ2-1 . . TRBV4-2 TGTGCCAGCAGCCAAGGAGGGGTCCCCAATGAGCAGTTCTTC CASSQGGVPNEQFF
TRBJ1-1 . once TRBV29-1 TGCAGCGTCGGGGGGGGTTGGGGAATGAACACTGAAGCTTTCTTT CSVGGGWGMNTEAFF
TRBJ2-2 . . TRBV28 TGTGCCAGCAGGATCCCTGATGGAGGGAACACCGGGGAGCTGTTTTTT CASRIPDGGNTGELFF
TRBJ2-7 . . TRBV19 TGTGCCACTAGAGGGGGTGCGCTCTACGAGCAGTACTTC CATRGGALYEQYF
TRBJ1-2 . . TRBV19 TGTGCCAGTAGTACGACAGATCGATATGGCTACACCTTC CASSTTDRYGYTF
TRBJ2-5 TRBD2 . TRBV7-2 TGTGCCAGCAGCTTATCAAAGCTAGCGGGATGGCACTTC CASSLSKLAGWHF
TRBJ1-4 . . TRBV2 TGTGCCAGGAGTGCCTCCCCGGGTCTAACAGGGTGGGGAGCGAGGTTTTTT CARSASPGLTGWGARFF
TRBJ1-2 TRBD1 once TRBV2 TGTGCCAGAAGCGGAAGGGGGCGCGAATATGGCTACACCTTC CARSGRGREYGYTF
TRBJ1-4 . . TRBV5-1 TGCGCCAGCAGCTTGGTTGAGGGGGAAAAACTGTTTTTT CASSLVEGEKLFF
TRBJ1-5 TRBD1 . TRBV15 TGTGCCACCAGGGAGGGACAGGGGATGGTTCAGCCCCAGCATTTT CATREGQGMVQPQHF
TRBJ2-6 TRBD1 . TRBV11-2 TGTGCCAGCAGCGACTCACTAAGACAGGGAACCAACGTCCTGACTTTC CASSDSLRQGTNVLTF
TRBJ1-2 . . TRBV10-3 TGTGCCATCAGTGCGCCTTTAGGGGATGGCTACACCTTC CAISAPLGDGYTF
TRBJ2-1 TRBD2 few TRBV7-9 TGTGCCAGCAGCTTAGACCTAGCGGGAGGTGAGCAGTTCTTC CASSLDLAGGEQFF
TRBJ2-1 . . TRBV4-3 TGCGCCAGCAGCCAAGAGGGTGTCCGGGCCTCCTACAATGAGCAGTTCTTC CASSQEGVRASYNEQFF
TRBJ1-1 . . TRBV19 TGTGCCAGTAGTATAGGTAGGGTTTCGGAAGCTTTCTTT CASSIGRVSEAFF
TRBJ2-1 TRBD1 . TRBV5-6 TGTGCCAGCAGCTCACTCTATAGGGACAGGTTAAATGAGCAGTTCTTC CASSSLYRDRLNEQFF
TRBJ2-1 TRBD1 . TRBV5-4 TGTGCCAGCAGCCCGTACCGAGGACAGGGTACGAATGAGCAGTTCTTC CASSPYRGQGTNEQFF
TRBJ2-7 TRBD2 . TRBV2 TGTGCCAGCAGTGGGCTAGCGGGAGAATCCAACGAGCAGTACTTC CASSGLAGESNEQYF
TRBJ1-1 TRBD1 . TRBV18 TGTGCCAGCTCCCCGGGACAGGGATCACGTACTGAAGCTTTCTTT CASSPGQGSRTEAFF
TRBJ2-2 TRBD2 . TRBV7-2 TGTGCCAGCAGGCTGGCACTAGCGGGAGGGGGGGAGCTGTTTTTT CASRLALAGGGELFF
TRBJ2-5 . . TRBV5-1 TGCGCCAGCAGCTGGGGCCAGAAAGAGACCCAGTACTTC CASSWGQKETQYF
TRBJ2-3 TRBD2 . TRBV11-3 TGTGCCAGCAGCTTAGGAGGACTAGCGGGAGGAGGCACGCAGTATTTT CASSLGGLAGGGTQYF
TRBJ1-2 TRBD1 . TRBV28 TGTGCCAGCAGTTCACTCAGGGGGGGTAACTATGGCTACACCTTC CASSSLRGGNYGYTF
TRBJ2-3 . few TRBV5-8 TGTGCCAGCAGCTTGGGGTACTACGGAGGTAGCACAGATACGCAGTATTTT CASSLGYYGGSTDTQYF
TRBJ2-7 . . TRBV6-5 TGTGCCAGCAGTCCGTTCCGGGACGGGACCTACGAGCAGTACTTC CASSPFRDGTYEQYF